A single sample is the source of the 31 T cell receptor beta chains below, sequenced in a study of response to subunit inactivated influenza vaccine. TCRdb redid the calling of the RT-PCR reads with MiXCR, one entry per CDR3 protein. This table has about 570,000 distinct CDR3 sequences, approximately 12% appearing once. The sequencing used PBMCs from blood, collected on the day of vaccination. Source of these receptors: a man aged 50 to 59 who received an inactivated influenza vaccine.

This chain uses TRBV27 with TRBJ2-7, with 9 nucleotides matching TRBD1. This CDR3 is 15 amino acids long. CDR1 is MNHEY and CDR2 is SMNVEV in the germline V gene (reference sequence). Trimming cost V 5 bases and J 1 base; bases outside gene matches: 6. This CDR3 is CASSPGQGMSYEQYF. CDR3 in DNA: TGTGCCAGCAGTCCCGGACAGGGGATGTCCTACGAGCAGTACTTC.

In this sample, this clonotype turned up a few times. CDR3 in amino acids: CATNQGGNQPQHF. In nucleotides, the CDR3 is TGTGCCACCAACCAGGGGGGCAATCAGCCCCAGCATTTT. The genes are TRBV24-1 and TRBJ1-5; 7 bases fit TRBD1. The CDR3 has 13 residues. Trimming removed 8 bases from V and 2 bases from J; junction bases left unmatched: 2. From germline, CDR1 is KGHDR and CDR2 SFDVKD.

This clonotype was detected only a few times. V and J are TRBV28 and TRBJ2-7; TRBD2 might be the D (6 bases). Germline loops: CDR1 MDHEN, CDR2 SYDVKM. V was shortened by 3 bases and J by 2 bases, with 8 bases between the two germline ends. The CDR3 has 13 residues. CDR3 region: CASSLQRAYEQYF. For the CDR3, the DNA is TGTGCCAGCAGTTTGCAGCGGGCCTACGAGCAGTACTTC.

This clonotype has at least ten counts. The rearrangement joins TRBV10-3 to TRBJ2-3, with TRBD1 matching over 8 bases. The CDR3 covers 14 residues. Germline V gene data show CDR1 as ENHRY and CDR2 as SYGVKD. Trimming cost V 8 bases and J 4 bases; bases outside gene matches: 8. CDR3 protein: CAIRAQGASDTQYF. As DNA, the CDR3 is TGTGCCATCCGGGCGCAGGGGGCGTCAGATACGCAGTATTTT.

This clonotype was picked up a small number of times. The chain links TRBV9 to TRBJ2-7; the match to TRBD2 covers 11 bases. The germline CDR1 and CDR2 sequences are SGDLS and YYNGEE. This CDR3 comprises 16 residues. Trimming at V came to 0 bases and at J to 6 bases, leaving 8 bases not matched to a gene. The CDR3 bases are TGTGCCAGCAGCGTAGACCCTAGCGGGAGGCTAAGCGAGCAGTACTTC. It yields the protein CASSVDPSGRLSEQYF.

This clonotype was counted a few times. The chain is built from TRBV7-9 and TRBJ2-5; D is unresolved. Germline V CDR1 and CDR2: SEHNR, FQNEAQ (reference sequence). The CDR3 totals 15 residues. Trimming pared 1 base from V and 1 base from J, leaving 10 bases between. The CDR3 DNA follows: TGTGCCAGCAGCTTAGGGGTCGGCAGCCAAGAGACCCAGTACTTC. It codes for CASSLGVGSQETQYF.

This chain joins TRBV4-3 and TRBJ2-1, with TRBD1 identical over 7 bases. CDR1 is LGHNA and CDR2 is YSLEER in the germline V gene. The CDR3 covers 17 residues. J lost 9 bases, V lost 0 bases, and 14 bases had no gene match. CDR3 coding DNA: TGCGCCAGCAGCCAAGATTCAGGGGGTGTTTACTCTGGTGAGCAGTTCTTC. This sequence encodes CASSQDSGGVYSGEQFF.

The chain joins TRBV6-1 to TRBJ2-7; TRBD2 matches 11 bases. Losses at the gene ends were 8 bases for V and 12 bases for J; bases not matched to a gene: 18. The CDR3 length is 15 residues. Germline V lookup: CDR1 MNHNS, CDR2 SASEGT. The CDR3 loop reads CASGLAGGRAVGVYF. CDR3 bases: TGTGCCAGCGGGTTAGCGGGAGGGAGGGCCGTCGGCGTGTACTTC.

The chain links TRBV9 to TRBJ2-1; possible D gene TRBD2, 6 bases. Germline V gene data show CDR1 as SGDLS and CDR2 as YYNGEE. The V end lost 1 base, the J end lost 0 bases, and 11 bases lay between the germline ends. The CDR3 covers 16 residues. Here the CDR3 DNA reads TGTGCCAGCAGCGTAACTAGCATCTCCTCCTACAATGAGCAGTTCTTC. This sequence encodes CASSVTSISSYNEQFF.

Remarks on this clonotype: Germline is not matched at one junction end, which may reflect a read error. The J gene is TRBJ2-2, the V gene TRBV29-1; no clear D gene. The CDR3 totals 11 residues. Germline assignment: CDR1 SQVTM and CDR2 ANQGSEA. The CDR3 loop reads CSVRNIGELFF. The DNA of the CDR3 is TGCAGCGTCAGAAACATCGGGGAGCTGTTTTTT.

This clonotype was counted a few times. V and J are TRBV20-1 and TRBJ2-7; the D gene is possibly TRBD1 (5 bases). Germline V lookup: CDR1 DFQATT, CDR2 SNEGSKA (reference sequence). The CDR3 is made up of 15 amino acids. Trimming cost V 1 base and J 3 bases, with 16 bases left between them. The CDR3 sequence is CSARVAGHLYYEQYF. The DNA for the CDR3 is TGCAGTGCTAGAGTAGCAGGGCACCTTTACTACGAGCAGTACTTC.

This clonotype was seen only a few times. The chain uses TRBV12-3 or TRBV12-4 and TRBJ2-7; TRBD1 matches at 8 bases. This CDR3 has 13 amino acids. V gave up 4 bases and J gave up 11 bases; unmatched junction bases: 10. DNA for the CDR3: TGTGCCAGCAGTTCGCGGACAGGGTCCCTGAAGTACTTC. This translates into CASSSRTGSLKYF.

This clonotype was counted a few times. The genes are TRBV20-1 and TRBJ2-4; D is perhaps TRBD1 or TRBD2 (7 bases each). Germline V CDR1 and CDR2: DFQATT, SNEGSKA (reference sequence). This CDR3 has 14 residues. Trimming cost V 6 bases and J 6 bases, with 18 bases left between them. The CDR3 DNA follows: TGCAGTGCACCAGGGGGGGAGGTTAGAAACATTCAGTACTTC. It yields the protein CSAPGGEVRNIQYF.

Concerning this clonotype: A much larger clone lies a single base off, so this may be a read error. The conserved closing phenylalanine or tryptophan is absent in this CDR3, likely reflecting a read error. V is TRBV7-8 and J is TRBJ2-7; TRBD1 is a possible D gene (5 bases). The V gene lost 5 bases and the J gene lost 5 bases, with 16 bases spanning the gap. Germline CDR1 is SGHVS and CDR2 is FQNEAQ. This CDR3 is 14 amino acids long. CDR3 residues: CASSNRQLVDEQYL. CDR3 DNA: TGTGCCAGCAGCAACCGACAGTTAGTTGACGAGCAGTACCTC.

This clonotype was seen repeatedly, ten times or more. The rearrangement uses TRBV4-1 and TRBJ1-1; D remains unclear. V was pared by 1 base and J by 0 bases, with 15 bases between. The CDR3 spans 17 residues. The germline V gene encodes CDR1 MGHRA and CDR2 YSYEKL. The CDR3 loop reads CASSQATPGRLNTEAFF. The CDR3 DNA sequence: TGCGCCAGCAGCCAAGCGACCCCAGGACGGCTGAACACTGAAGCTTTCTTT.

This clonotype was observed a handful of times. V is TRBV3-1 and J is TRBJ2-7; 7 positions agree with TRBD2. Germline loops: CDR1 LGHDT, CDR2 YNNKEL (reference sequence). The V gene end was trimmed by 4 bases and the J gene end by 1 base; junction bases not matched to a gene: 7. CDR3 length: 15 residues. The CDR3 is CASSLWRGGSYEQYF. The CDR3 coding sequence is TGTGCCAGCAGCCTCTGGAGGGGAGGGTCCTACGAGCAGTACTTC.

This clonotype came up many times. The rearrangement uses TRBV15 and TRBJ2-5, with unresolved D. CDR3 size: 13 residues. Germline CDR1 and CDR2: LNHNV and YYDKDF (reference sequence). The V end lost 1 base, the J end lost 4 bases, and 7 bases lay between the germline ends. CDR3 nucleotide sequence: TGTGCCACCAGCAGAGTTTCACGAGAGACCCAGTACTTC. It is translated as CATSRVSRETQYF.

This chain connects TRBV7-2 to TRBJ2-5, with D perhaps TRBD1 or TRBD2 (5 bases each). V was cut by 5 bases and J by 5 bases, with 21 bases left in between. The CDR3 sequence is 16 residues long. CDR1 and CDR2 from the germline V gene are SGHTA and FQGNSA. The CDR3 loop is CASSPGFSGLGETQYF. For the CDR3, the DNA is TGTGCCAGCAGCCCTGGATTTTCGGGGCTTGGGGAGACCCAGTACTTC.

The chain has TRBV12-3 or TRBV12-4 and TRBJ2-7; perhaps TRBD2 as D (6 bases). Trimming removed 7 bases at V and 3 bases at J, with 16 bases between. The CDR3 totals 14 residues. The CDR3 is CASTLSRGSYEQYF. The CDR3 bases are TGTGCCAGCACCCTATCCCGGGGGAGCTACGAGCAGTACTTC.

The chain joins TRBV18 to TRBJ2-3; TRBD1 agrees at 9 bases. This CDR3 is 16 amino acids long. Germline V gives CDR1 KGHSH, CDR2 LQKENI. Trimming at V came to 5 bases and at J to 0 bases, leaving 6 bases not matched to a gene. The CDR3 sequence is CASSEQGALSTDTQYF. Written as DNA, the CDR3 is TGTGCCAGCTCAGAACAGGGGGCCTTGAGCACAGATACGCAGTATTTT.

This clonotype was seen ten or more times. The genes are TRBV10-3 and TRBJ2-1; 8 nucleotides align to TRBD1. The CDR3 contains 13 residues. V dropped 4 bases and J dropped 8; count of bases not matched to a gene: 4. Germline V lookup: CDR1 ENHRY, CDR2 SYGVKD. CDR3 sequence (DNA): TGTGCCATCAGTGCCGGACAGGGCGATGAGCAGTTCTTC. Protein product: CAISAGQGDEQFF.

Only a few counts were recorded for this clonotype. The chain has TRBV5-1 and TRBJ2-3; a possible D gene is TRBD1 (6 bases). Trimming left V 4 bases short and J 4 bases short, with 16 bases between. Germline V gives CDR1 SGHRS, CDR2 YFSETQ. This CDR3 comprises 15 residues. CDR3 coding DNA: TGCGCCAGCAGCCCGGACAGTCCCTTTTCAGATACGCAGTATTTT. It is translated as CASSPDSPFSDTQYF.

This clonotype appeared a few times. CDR3 coding DNA: TGCGCCAGCAGCCACCTACTAGAAACGCGTACAGGAATTAATGAGCAGTTCTTC. Its translation is CASSHLLETRTGINEQFF. The chain is built from TRBV4-3 and TRBJ2-1; TRBD1 or TRBD2 may be the D gene (5 bases each). Germline CDR1 reads LGHNA; CDR2 reads YSLEER. Deletions cut 3 bases from V and 7 bases from J, with 25 bases between. The CDR3 has 18 amino acids.

Ten or more counts support this clonotype. The CDR3 region is CASSPPGRLFPYF. In DNA, the CDR3 is TGTGCCAGCAGCCCCCCCGGACGGCTTTTCCCGTACTTC. The chain links TRBV12-3 or TRBV12-4 to TRBJ2-7, with D unclear. Trimming took off 6 bases at V and 12 bases at J, with 21 bases between the two ends. The CDR3 is 13 amino acids.

The chain joins TRBV7-2 to TRBJ2-1, with 9 bases identical to TRBD2. Germline lookup yields CDR1 SGHTA and CDR2 FQGNSA. This CDR3 spans 20 amino acids. The V and J ends lost 4 bases and 7 bases, in that order; junction bases with no gene match: 23. CDR3 sequence reads: CASSSALAGQPSVRRNEQFF. CDR3 sequence (DNA): TGTGCCAGCAGCTCGGCGCTAGCGGGACAGCCGAGCGTTAGGAGGAATGAGCAGTTCTTC.

The sample holds a few counts of this clonotype. This chain joins TRBV2 and TRBJ1-4; D perhaps matches TRBD1 (5 bases). The CDR3 is made up of 15 amino acids. V shed 7 bases and J shed 0 bases, with 12 bases lying between them. CDR1 is SNHLY and CDR2 is FYNNEI in the germline V gene. The CDR3 loop reads CASIGTPATNEKLFF. The CDR3 bases are TGTGCCAGCATCGGGACGCCAGCAACTAATGAAAAACTGTTTTTT.

The genes are TRBV5-1 and TRBJ2-3; 7 bases are a match to TRBD2. CDR1 is SGHRS, CDR2 YFSETQ, per germline. Trimming cost V 4 bases and J 4 bases; bases outside gene matches: 6. This CDR3 spans 14 amino acids. CDR3 bases: TGCGCCAGCAGCCCAGGACTAGAAGCAGATACGCAGTATTTT. Translated: CASSPGLEADTQYF.

This clonotype was counted at least ten times. The gene calls are TRBV20-1 and TRBJ2-3; 7 nucleotides align to TRBD2. Germline-derived CDR1 and CDR2 are DFQATT and SNEGSKA (reference sequence). The CDR3 is made up of 13 amino acids. With V trimmed by 7 bases and J by 3 bases, 7 bases remained unmatched. The CDR3 protein is CSERAGVTDTQYF. CDR3 in DNA: TGCAGTGAGCGGGCGGGAGTAACAGATACGCAGTATTTT.

The J gene is TRBJ2-3, the V gene TRBV6-1; tentatively, D is TRBD1 (5 bases). V lost 6 bases, J lost 3 bases, and 16 bases lay in between. Germline CDR1 MNHNS, CDR2 SASEGT. The length of the CDR3 is 15 residues. The CDR3 protein is CASRGQLRLTDTQYF. For the CDR3, the DNA is TGTGCCAGCAGAGGACAACTCCGGTTAACAGATACGCAGTATTTT.

This clonotype has more than one count but fewer than ten. The J gene is TRBJ2-1, the V gene TRBV29-1; D possibly corresponds to TRBD2 (5 bases). V lost 8 bases and J 6 bases, leaving 11 bases between the germline ends. The CDR3 spans 11 residues. Germline CDR1 and CDR2: SQVTM and ANQGSEA. The CDR3 loop is CSNSRGNEQFF. The CDR3 nucleotides read TGCAGCAACTCTCGGGGCAATGAGCAGTTCTTC.

The rearrangement uses TRBV3-1 and TRBJ1-1; D is undetermined. This CDR3 is built from 16 residues. The V gene lost 1 base and the J gene lost 0 bases, with 12 bases spanning the gap. The germline V gene has CDR1 LGHDT and CDR2 YNNKEL (reference sequence). CDR3 in DNA: TGTGCCAGCAGCCAAGCCCCGCACTTACTGAACACTGAAGCTTTCTTT. Its translation: CASSQAPHLLNTEAFF.